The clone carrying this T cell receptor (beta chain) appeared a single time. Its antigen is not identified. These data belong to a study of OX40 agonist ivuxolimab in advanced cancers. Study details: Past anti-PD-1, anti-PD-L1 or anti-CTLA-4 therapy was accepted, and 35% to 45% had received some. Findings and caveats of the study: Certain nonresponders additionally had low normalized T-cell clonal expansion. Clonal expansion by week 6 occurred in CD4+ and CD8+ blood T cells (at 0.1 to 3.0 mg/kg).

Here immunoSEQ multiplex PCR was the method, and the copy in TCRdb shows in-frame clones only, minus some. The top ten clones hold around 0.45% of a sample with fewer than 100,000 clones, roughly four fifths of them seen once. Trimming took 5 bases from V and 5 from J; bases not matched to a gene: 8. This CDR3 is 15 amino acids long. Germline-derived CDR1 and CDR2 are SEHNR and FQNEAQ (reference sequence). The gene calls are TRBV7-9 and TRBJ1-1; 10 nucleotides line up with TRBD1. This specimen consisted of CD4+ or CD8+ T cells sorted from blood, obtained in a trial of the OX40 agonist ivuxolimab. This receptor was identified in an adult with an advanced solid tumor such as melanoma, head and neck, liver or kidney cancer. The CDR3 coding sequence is TGTGCCAGCAGCCCCGATTGGACAGGGGGTACTGAAGCTTTCTTT. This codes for CASSPDWTGGTEAFF.